The clone carrying this T cell receptor (beta chain) was observed a few times. This entry comes from a study of T cells after yellow fever vaccination. TCRdb redid the calling of the 5' RACE reads with MiXCR, one entry per CDR3 protein. The sample lists under 300,000 distinct CDR3 sequences; about an eighth were seen once. This CDR3 spans 14 amino acids. V lost 5 bases and J lost 4, with 12 bases in between. The chain employs TRBV12-3 or TRBV12-4 and TRBJ2-1; TRBD2 might be the D (6 bases). Sample: CD4+ T cells sorted from PBMCs, taken 45 days after the yellow fever booster vaccination. This receptor was taken from a man aged 30 to 39 who received the YFV17D yellow fever vaccine. CDR3 coding DNA: TGTGCCAGCAGTCCTCTAGCGAGTTACAATGAGCAGTTCTTC. This encodes CASSPLASYNEQFF.